This is a list of T cell receptor beta chains from one sample in a study of PD-1 blockade in classical Hodgkin lymphoma. The repertoire was sequenced with immunoSEQ multiplex PCR; TCRdb's copy has only in-frame clones and lacks some. The profile shows tens of thousands of clones, more than 75% of them singletons. Sample: peripheral blood mononuclear cells (PBMCs), taken before the fourth cycle of nivolumab. The receptors were sampled from a human donor with classical Hodgkin lymphoma. The CDR3 runs from the conserved cysteine through the conserved F or W. D genes are given only for firm matches. Clone size, where shown, is once, few, many, or a class for clones that have expanded.

j_call clone_size cdr3_length d_call v_call cdr3_aa cdr3_nt
TRBJ2-7 . 16 . TRBV6-1 CASSELPDRRSYEQYF TGTGCCAGCAGTGAACTCCCGGACAGACGCTCCTACGAGCAGTACTTC
TRBJ2-1 . 15 . TRBV7-3 CASSSSRSSYNEQFF TGTGCCAGCAGCTCTAGCCGTAGCTCCTACAATGAGCAGTTCTTC
TRBJ1-1 . 14 . TRBV5-1 CASQTGALNTEAFF TGCGCCAGCCAAACCGGGGCGTTGAACACTGAAGCTTTCTTT
TRBJ2-5 . 15 TRBD2 TRBV2 CASSSPSGGVETQYF TGTGCCAGCAGTTCGCCCAGCGGGGGGGTGGAGACCCAGTACTTC
TRBJ1-1 few 14 . TRBV7-3 CASSLDRWNTEAFF TGTGCCAGCAGCTTAGACAGGTGGAACACTGAAGCTTTCTTT
TRBJ2-7 . 13 . TRBV28 CASRGGGPHEQYF TGTGCCAGCAGGGGTGGGGGGCCCCACGAGCAGTACTTC
TRBJ2-1 . 13 . TRBV6-4 CASSFREGREQFF TGTGCCAGCAGCTTTCGAGAGGGCCGTGAGCAGTTCTTC
TRBJ1-4 few 18 . TRBV19 CASTLRRGRQPRNEKLFF TGTGCCAGTACCTTAAGGCGGGGGAGGCAGCCTCGTAATGAAAAACTGTTTTTT
TRBJ2-7 once 16 . TRBV28 CASSSLVKRPYYEQYF TGTGCCAGCAGTTCCTTAGTGAAGCGCCCTTATTACGAGCAGTACTTC
TRBJ2-3 once 12 . TRBV2 CASGGAGDTQYF TGTGCCAGCGGGGGGGCGGGAGATACGCAGTATTTT
TRBJ1-1 few 15 TRBD1 TRBV19 CASSFQTGTNTEAFF TGTGCCAGTAGTTTCCAGACAGGGACGAACACTGAAGCTTTCTTT
TRBJ1-2 . 17 . TRBV4-1 CASSHAHRAKTNYGYTF TGCGCCAGCAGCCATGCTCACCGGGCCAAGACTAACTATGGCTACACCTTC
TRBJ1-2 . 14 . TRBV9 CASSVDGTGYGYTF TGTGCCAGCAGCGTAGACGGGACGGGATATGGCTACACCTTC
TRBJ2-1 . 16 TRBD2 TRBV5-1 CASSLVAGVSYNEQFF TGCGCCAGCAGCTTGGTCGCGGGGGTATCCTACAATGAGCAGTTCTTC
TRBJ1-1 . 15 TRBD1 TRBV19 CASSRGTGGGEEAFF TGTGCCAGTAGTAGGGGGACAGGGGGCGGCGAGGAAGCTTTCTTT
TRBJ2-7 . 19 TRBD2 TRBV27 CASSPSWASGGISSYEQYF TGTGCCAGCAGTCCCAGCTGGGCTAGCGGGGGTATCAGCTCCTACGAGCAGTACTTC
TRBJ2-3 . 16 TRBD1 TRBV27 CASSFLRDRGKDTQYF TGTGCCAGCAGTTTCCTCAGAGACAGGGGTAAAGATACGCAGTATTTT
TRBJ2-3 once 15 . TRBV6-1 CASEKLRACTDTQYF TGTGCCAGTGAAAAGCTGCGGGCCTGCACAGATACGCAGTATTTT
TRBJ1-4 . 13 . TRBV29-1 CSVEGSQGEKLFF TGCAGCGTTGAGGGGAGTCAAGGTGAAAAACTGTTTTTT
TRBJ2-5 . 16 TRBD2 TRBV4-2 CASSHSGGGYQETQYF TGTGCCAGCAGCCATTCCGGGGGGGGGTACCAAGAGACCCAGTACTTC
TRBJ2-5 . 14 TRBD1 TRBV27 CASSQRTGWETQYF TGTGCCAGCAGTCAGAGGACAGGGTGGGAGACCCAGTACTTC
TRBJ1-1 few 15 . TRBV27 CASSGAGRRVTEAFF TGTGCCAGCAGCGGTGCCGGTAGGAGGGTCACTGAAGCTTTCTTT
TRBJ1-4 . 15 . TRBV7-9 CASSSSRTGGEKLFF TGTGCCAGCAGTTCGAGCAGGACCGGGGGTGAAAAACTGTTTTTT
TRBJ2-7 . 13 TRBD1 TRBV28 CASSLLGGNEQYF TGTGCCAGCAGTTTACTAGGGGGCAACGAGCAGTACTTC
TRBJ1-2 once 14 TRBD1 TRBV5-1 CASSVRDRGLGYTF TGCGCCAGCAGCGTCCGGGACAGGGGGCTTGGCTACACCTTC
TRBJ2-1 . 13 . TRBV5-1 CASSLGWDNEQFF TGCGCCAGCAGCTTGGGTTGGGACAATGAGCAGTTCTTC
TRBJ2-5 . 13 TRBD1 TRBV5-1 CASSQQGSETQYF TGCGCCAGCAGCCAACAGGGGTCGGAGACCCAGTACTTC
TRBJ2-7 . 13 . TRBV10-3 CASLPGDGYEQYF TGTGCCAGCCTTCCCGGGGACGGGTACGAGCAGTACTTC
TRBJ2-1 . 15 . TRBV7-3 CASSLTGSSYNEQFF TGTGCCAGCAGCTTGACCGGGAGCTCCTACAATGAGCAGTTCTTC
TRBJ2-5 . 14 . TRBV5-1 CASSFFQGAETQYF TGCGCCAGCAGCTTTTTTCAGGGTGCAGAGACCCAGTACTTC
TRBJ2-3 . 14 TRBD2 TRBV5-8 CASRAGLNTDTQYF TGTGCCAGCAGGGCGGGACTAAACACAGATACGCAGTATTTT
TRBJ2-7 . 17 TRBD2 TRBV7-9 CASSLGLGLAHSYEQYF TGTGCCAGCAGCTTAGGTTTGGGACTAGCTCACTCCTACGAGCAGTACTTC
TRBJ1-2 . 14 . TRBV7-9 CASINWGRRSGYTF TGTGCCAGCATCAACTGGGGCAGGAGGAGTGGCTACACCTTC
TRBJ2-7 . 13 TRBD1 TRBV2 CASQGGTGGSGAF TGTGCCAGCCAGGGCGGGACAGGGGGTTCCGGGGCCTTC
TRBJ2-1 . 16 . TRBV28 CASRIRPGGENNEQFF TGTGCCAGCAGAATAAGACCAGGGGGGGAAAACAATGAGCAGTTCTTC
TRBJ1-5 few 14 . TRBV19 CASSMNGNNQPQHF TGTGCCAGTAGTATGAACGGAAACAATCAGCCCCAGCATTTT
TRBJ2-1 once 15 . TRBV30 CAWSARLGDYNEQFF TGTGCCTGGAGTGCCCGGCTAGGAGACTACAATGAGCAGTTCTTC
TRBJ2-5 . 18 TRBD1 TRBV23-1 CASSHRLTGPRLWETQYF TGCGCCAGCAGCCATAGACTGACAGGGCCCCGTTTGTGGGAGACCCAGTACTTC
TRBJ2-2 . 20 . TRBV21-1 CASSNKVIAGGEANTGELFF TGTGCCAGCAGCAATAAGGTGATAGCGGGAGGAGAAGCGAACACCGGGGAGCTGTTTTTT
TRBJ2-7 . 14 . TRBV7-9 CASSMWTDGNEQYF TGTGCCAGCAGCATGTGGACGGACGGGAACGAGCAGTACTTC
TRBJ1-1 . 15 . TRBV4-1 CASSQDEAWNTEAFF TGCGCCAGCAGCCAAGATGAGGCGTGGAACACTGAAGCTTTCTTT
TRBJ2-6 . 14 . TRBV30 CAWRPVGGANVLTF TGTGCCTGGAGGCCCGTTGGTGGGGCCAACGTCCTGACTTTC
TRBJ2-1 . 16 TRBD2 TRBV9 CASSWRDQRGNNEQFF TGTGCCAGCAGCTGGAGGGATCAGCGGGGAAACAATGAGCAGTTCTTC
TRBJ2-7 . 14 TRBD2 TRBV9 CASSAGLADYEQYF TGTGCCAGCAGCGCGGGACTAGCGGACTACGAGCAGTACTTC
TRBJ1-3 . 15 TRBD1 TRBV9 CASSVGSGGRNTIYF TGTGCCAGCAGCGTTGGGTCAGGGGGCAGAAACACCATATATTTT
TRBJ2-5 . 15 TRBD2 TRBV2 CASGPHLAGGETQYF TGTGCCAGCGGGCCCCATCTAGCGGGGGGTGAGACCCAGTACTTC
TRBJ1-1 . 13 . TRBV9 CASSVDRNTEAFF TGTGCCAGCAGCGTAGACAGAAACACTGAAGCTTTCTTT
TRBJ1-6 . 15 . TRBV5-1 CASSLVDSGNSPLHF TGCGCCAGCAGCTTGGTTGATTCGGGTAATTCACCCCTCCACTTT
TRBJ2-3 once 15 . TRBV9 CASSTSGRSTDTQYF TGTGCCAGCAGCACATCGGGGCGGAGCACAGATACGCAGTATTTT
TRBJ2-5 . 14 TRBD2 TRBV10-3 CAISQAGGQETQYF TGTGCCATCTCACAGGCGGGAGGGCAGGAGACCCAGTACTTC